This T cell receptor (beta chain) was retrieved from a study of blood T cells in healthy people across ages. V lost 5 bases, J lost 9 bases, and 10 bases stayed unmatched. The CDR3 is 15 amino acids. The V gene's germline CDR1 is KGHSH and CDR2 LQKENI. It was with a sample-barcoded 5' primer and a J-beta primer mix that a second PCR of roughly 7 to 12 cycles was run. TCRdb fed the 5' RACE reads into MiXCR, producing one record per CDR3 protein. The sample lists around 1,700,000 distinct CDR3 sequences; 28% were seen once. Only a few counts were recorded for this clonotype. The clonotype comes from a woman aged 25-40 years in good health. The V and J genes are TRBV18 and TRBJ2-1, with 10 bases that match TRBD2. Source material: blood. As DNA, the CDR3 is TGTGCCAGCTCAAGGACTAGCGGCAGGTATAGTGAGCAGTTCTTC. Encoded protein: CASSRTSGRYSEQFF. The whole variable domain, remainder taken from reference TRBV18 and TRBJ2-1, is NAGVMQNPRHLVRRRGQEARLRCSPMKGHSHVYWYRQLPEEGLKFMVYLQKENIIDESGMPKERFSAEFPKEGPSILRIQQVVRGDSAAYFCASSRTSGRYSEQFFGPGTRLTVL.